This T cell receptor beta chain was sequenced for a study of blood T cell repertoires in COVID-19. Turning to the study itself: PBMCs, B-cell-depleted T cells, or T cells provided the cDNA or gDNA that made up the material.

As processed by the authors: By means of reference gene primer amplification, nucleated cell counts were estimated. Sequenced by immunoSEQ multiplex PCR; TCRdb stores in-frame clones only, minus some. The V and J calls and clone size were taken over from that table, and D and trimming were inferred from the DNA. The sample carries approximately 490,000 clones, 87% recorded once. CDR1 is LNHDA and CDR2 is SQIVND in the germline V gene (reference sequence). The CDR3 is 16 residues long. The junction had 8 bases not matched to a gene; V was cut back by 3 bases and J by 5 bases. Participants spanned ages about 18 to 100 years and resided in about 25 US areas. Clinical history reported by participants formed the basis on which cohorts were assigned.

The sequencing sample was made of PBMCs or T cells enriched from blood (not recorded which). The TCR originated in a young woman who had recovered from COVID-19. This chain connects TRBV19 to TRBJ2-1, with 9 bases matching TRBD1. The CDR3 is CASSITGTGINNEQFF. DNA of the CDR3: TGTGCCAGTAGTATTACCGGGACAGGGATAAACAATGAGCAGTTCTTC. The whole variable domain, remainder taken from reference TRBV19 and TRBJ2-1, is DGGITQSPKYLFRKEGQNVTLSCEQNLNHDAMYWYRQDPGQGLRLIYYSQIVNDFQKGDIAEGYSVSREKKESFPLTVTSAQKNPTAFYLCASSITGTGINNEQFFGPGTRLTVL.